Listed below are T cell receptor beta chains from one sample, sequenced in a study of CD4 T cells in relation to SARS-CoV-2 and coronaviruses. Sequencing used immunoSEQ multiplex PCR; TCRdb keeps in-frame clones, though not all of them. The sample carries some 38,000 clones, 60% to 80% recorded once. Their specific antigens are unknown. The sample taken for sequencing was memory CD4+ T cells from PBMCs, cultured in vitro. All receptors derive from an adult with COVID-19. CDR3s include the opening cysteine and the closing phenylalanine or tryptophan. Each record gives: D gene, clone size, V gene, J gene, CDR3 DNA, CDR3 protein. A D gene is named only where the DNA matches it firmly. Clone sizes are given selectively: once, few, many, or a class where the clone is expanded.

D gene: TRBD2; clone size: NA; V gene: TRBV28; J gene: TRBJ2-5; CDR3 DNA: TGTGCCAGCAGTTTTAGCGGCACGATAAGCGGGAGTGGTGAGACCCAGTACTTC; CDR3 protein: CASSFSGTISGSGETQYF
D gene: NA; clone size: NA; V gene: TRBV12-3/TRBV12-4; J gene: TRBJ1-5; CDR3 DNA: TGTGCCAGCGGAATGGATCAGCCCCAGCATTTT; CDR3 protein: CASGMDQPQHF
D gene: NA; clone size: NA; V gene: TRBV29-1; J gene: TRBJ1-2; CDR3 DNA: TGCAGGGGAGGGGATATCTATGGCTACACCTTC; CDR3 protein: CRGGDIYGYTF
D gene: TRBD2; clone size: NA; V gene: TRBV28; J gene: TRBJ2-3; CDR3 DNA: TGTGCCAGCAGTCGGACTAGCGGAGTCCGCACAGATACGCAGTATTTT; CDR3 protein: CASSRTSGVRTDTQYF
D gene: TRBD2; clone size: once; V gene: TRBV10-3; J gene: TRBJ2-7; CDR3 DNA: TGTGCCATCAGTGACGGACTAGCAGACAACTACGAGCAGTACTTC; CDR3 protein: CAISDGLADNYEQYF
D gene: NA; clone size: NA; V gene: TRBV10-3; J gene: TRBJ2-5; CDR3 DNA: TGTGCCATCAGTGAGTCGACTCCCAGCGGAGAAGAGACCCAGTACTTC; CDR3 protein: CAISESTPSGEETQYF
D gene: TRBD2; clone size: NA; V gene: TRBV15; J gene: TRBJ2-1; CDR3 DNA: TGTGCCACCAGCAGAGATCTTGCAGCGGGAGGTGGTGAGCAGTTCTTC; CDR3 protein: CATSRDLAAGGGEQFF
D gene: NA; clone size: NA; V gene: TRBV13; J gene: TRBJ2-1; CDR3 DNA: TGTGCCAGCAGCTTGGCAACAGGGGTGGGGGGCAATGAGCAGTTCTTC; CDR3 protein: CASSLATGVGGNEQFF
D gene: NA; clone size: few; V gene: TRBV10-3; J gene: TRBJ2-7; CDR3 DNA: TGTGCCATCAGTGAGGCAGGGACTTTTTCCTACGAGCAGTACTTC; CDR3 protein: CAISEAGTFSYEQYF
D gene: TRBD1; clone size: NA; V gene: TRBV30; J gene: TRBJ2-7; CDR3 DNA: TGTGCCTGGGGGGACAGTGCCCTGTTCGAGCAGTACTTC; CDR3 protein: CAWGDSALFEQYF
D gene: NA; clone size: NA; V gene: TRBV6-4; J gene: TRBJ2-1; CDR3 DNA: TGTGCCAGCAGTGACTCTTTATTTAATGAGCAGTTCTTC; CDR3 protein: CASSDSLFNEQFF
D gene: TRBD1; clone size: NA; V gene: TRBV9; J gene: TRBJ1-3; CDR3 DNA: TGTGCCAGCAGCGCCGGAGGGGGCACCTCTGGAAACACCATATATTTT; CDR3 protein: CASSAGGGTSGNTIYF
D gene: NA; clone size: few; V gene: TRBV5-5; J gene: TRBJ2-7; CDR3 DNA: TGTGCCAGCAGCTTGTCGGGATACGAGCAGTACTTC; CDR3 protein: CASSLSGYEQYF
D gene: TRBD2; clone size: NA; V gene: TRBV2; J gene: TRBJ2-1; CDR3 DNA: TGTGCCAGCAGAGACCCTCTAGCGGGAGAGGGCAATGAGCAGTTCTTC; CDR3 protein: CASRDPLAGEGNEQFF
D gene: TRBD2; clone size: few; V gene: TRBV5-4; J gene: TRBJ2-1; CDR3 DNA: TGTGCCAGCAGCTGGGGACTAGTCAACAATGAGCAGTTCTTC; CDR3 protein: CASSWGLVNNEQFF
D gene: TRBD1; clone size: NA; V gene: TRBV7-2; J gene: TRBJ2-7; CDR3 DNA: TGTGCCAGCAGCTACAACAGGGGTTTCTACGAGCAGTACTTC; CDR3 protein: CASSYNRGFYEQYF
D gene: NA; clone size: NA; V gene: TRBV28; J gene: TRBJ1-6; CDR3 DNA: TGTGCCAGCAGGGGTGACATTTTTTCACCCCTCCACTTT; CDR3 protein: CASRGDIFSPLHF
D gene: NA; clone size: NA; V gene: TRBV28; J gene: TRBJ2-1; CDR3 DNA: TGTGCCAGCAGGTTAACGGCTTTTTTCGGACGCCCCGCGGGCTCCTACAATGAGCAGTTCTTC; CDR3 protein: CASRLTAFFGRPAGSYNEQFF
D gene: TRBD2; clone size: once; V gene: TRBV24-1; J gene: TRBJ2-1; CDR3 DNA: TGTGCCACCAGTGACCTGAGCGGGAGTCGGTACAATGAGCAGTTCTTC; CDR3 protein: CATSDLSGSRYNEQFF
D gene: NA; clone size: NA; V gene: TRBV6-4; J gene: TRBJ2-2; CDR3 DNA: TGTGCCAGCAGTGACTCGGACACCGGGGAGCTGTTTTTT; CDR3 protein: CASSDSDTGELFF
D gene: TRBD2; clone size: NA; V gene: TRBV11-1; J gene: TRBJ2-1; CDR3 DNA: TGTGCCAGCAGCTTCGGACTAGCGGGTTTTTACAATGAGCAGTTCTTC; CDR3 protein: CASSFGLAGFYNEQFF
D gene: NA; clone size: NA; V gene: TRBV9; J gene: TRBJ1-3; CDR3 DNA: TGTGCCAGCAGCGTAGGAGGGAGCCAGACTGGAAACACCATATATTTT; CDR3 protein: CASSVGGSQTGNTIYF
D gene: TRBD2; clone size: few; V gene: TRBV6-2/TRBV6-3; J gene: TRBJ2-1; CDR3 DNA: TGTGCCAGCAGCCAATACCTTCTGGGGACTAGCGGGAGAGGGGAGCAGTTCTTC; CDR3 protein: CASSQYLLGTSGRGEQFF
D gene: TRBD1; clone size: NA; V gene: TRBV5-1; J gene: TRBJ1-1; CDR3 DNA: TGCGCCAGCTACTTCCAACCCGGGACAGCCACTGAAGCTTTCTTT; CDR3 protein: CASYFQPGTATEAFF
D gene: TRBD1; clone size: NA; V gene: TRBV29-1; J gene: TRBJ2-2; CDR3 DNA: TGCAGCGTTTCCGGGACAGCCAACACCGGGGAGCTGTTTTTT; CDR3 protein: CSVSGTANTGELFF
D gene: NA; clone size: NA; V gene: TRBV10-3; J gene: TRBJ1-2; CDR3 DNA: TGTGCCATAAGTGAGTCGCGGGGATCCTATGGCTACACCTTC; CDR3 protein: CAISESRGSYGYTF
D gene: TRBD1; clone size: NA; V gene: TRBV18; J gene: TRBJ2-3; CDR3 DNA: TGTGCCAGCTCACCACGGGACAGGGATACGCAGTATTTT; CDR3 protein: CASSPRDRDTQYF
D gene: NA; clone size: once; V gene: TRBV3-1/TRBV3-2; J gene: TRBJ2-3; CDR3 DNA: TGTGCCAGCAGCCAAGGCTGGGGCACAGATACGCAGTATTTT; CDR3 protein: CASSQGWGTDTQYF
D gene: TRBD1; clone size: NA; V gene: TRBV28; J gene: TRBJ2-1; CDR3 DNA: TGTGCCAGCAGTACAGGGGATCTTGAGCAGTTCTTC; CDR3 protein: CASSTGDLEQFF
D gene: NA; clone size: few; V gene: TRBV5-8; J gene: TRBJ2-7; CDR3 DNA: TGTGCCAGCAGCTTGGCATCTGCATTTGGGACTGCCTACGAGCAGTACTTC; CDR3 protein: CASSLASAFGTAYEQYF
D gene: NA; clone size: NA; V gene: TRBV3-1/TRBV3-2; J gene: TRBJ1-6; CDR3 DNA: TGTGCCAGCAGCCAAAGTAGAGGGAATCCCCTCCACTTT; CDR3 protein: CASSQSRGNPLHF
D gene: TRBD2; clone size: NA; V gene: TRBV11-1; J gene: TRBJ2-1; CDR3 DNA: TGTGCCAGCAGCCCTCGACTAGCGGGAGAGAATGAGCAGTTCTTC; CDR3 protein: CASSPRLAGENEQFF
D gene: NA; clone size: NA; V gene: TRBV28; J gene: TRBJ2-7; CDR3 DNA: TGTGCCAGCCGCAACGGAAACCTTCCCCTCGCATACGAGCAGTACTTC; CDR3 protein: CASRNGNLPLAYEQYF
D gene: NA; clone size: NA; V gene: TRBV7-3; J gene: TRBJ2-3; CDR3 DNA: TGTGCCAGCAGCTTATACGGCTTCTTAGGGGATACGCAGTATTTT; CDR3 protein: CASSLYGFLGDTQYF
D gene: NA; clone size: NA; V gene: TRBV6-7; J gene: TRBJ2-7; CDR3 DNA: TGTGCCAGCAGTTACTACCGGGACTTGGGAACCTACGAGCAGTACTTC; CDR3 protein: CASSYYRDLGTYEQYF
D gene: NA; clone size: few; V gene: TRBV6-2/TRBV6-3; J gene: TRBJ2-6; CDR3 DNA: TGTGCCAGCAGTTACTCGGGGTCTGGGGCCAACGTCCTGACTTTC; CDR3 protein: CASSYSGSGANVLTF
D gene: TRBD1; clone size: NA; V gene: TRBV28; J gene: TRBJ1-5; CDR3 DNA: TGTGCCAGCAGCCCAACAGGGGACGGCAATCAGCCCCAGCATTTT; CDR3 protein: CASSPTGDGNQPQHF
D gene: NA; clone size: once; V gene: TRBV10-3; J gene: TRBJ2-5; CDR3 DNA: TGTGCCATCAGTGATCGGCAGTACCAAGAGACCCAGTACTTC; CDR3 protein: CAISDRQYQETQYF
D gene: NA; clone size: NA; V gene: TRBV30; J gene: TRBJ1-5; CDR3 DNA: TGTGCCTGGAGTGTACGTGTCCATCAGCCCCAGCATTTT; CDR3 protein: CAWSVRVHQPQHF
D gene: TRBD1; clone size: NA; V gene: TRBV7-3; J gene: TRBJ1-1; CDR3 DNA: TGTGCCAGCAGCTTCCAGGGGGCTGGGTTGAACACTGAAGCTTTCTTT; CDR3 protein: CASSFQGAGLNTEAFF
D gene: NA; clone size: NA; V gene: TRBV11-3; J gene: TRBJ2-6; CDR3 DNA: TGTGCCAGCAGCGAAAGGCCTGGGGCCAACGTCCTGACTTTC; CDR3 protein: CASSERPGANVLTF